The T cell receptor (beta chain) described here comes from a study of cytomegalovirus exposure and HLA in healthy donors. Study-level information: In a previous analysis, nearly 120 million unique TCR beta sequences were found from 150 million to 200 million T cells. Unique TCRs numbering about 87 million, obtained from HLA-typed donors, made up an early data release.

Germline V gene sequence: CDR1 SEHNR, CDR2 FQNEAQ (reference sequence). Trimming at V came to 5 bases and at J to 3 bases, leaving 9 bases not matched to a gene. The CDR3 is 15 residues long. 60 Vbeta and 13 Jbeta primers were used in PCR. Only in-frame clones appear in the TCRdb table, and some are missing; sequencing was by immunoSEQ multiplex PCR. The table includes 95,000 to 150,000 clones, under 90% detected once. This clone appeared a single time. What it recognizes is unknown. Points from the study as a whole: Cytomegalovirus association was assigned to some 160 TCR beta chains.

Sequences were obtained from PBMCs. This chain connects TRBV7-9 to TRBJ2-5; 7 nucleotides align to TRBD2. The sequence was obtained from a woman aged 40-49 years in good health and CMV-seronegative. CDR3 residues: CASSIRREREETQYF. CDR3 nucleotides: TGTGCCAGCAGCATCCGGCGGGAGCGGGAAGAGACCCAGTACTTC. The whole variable domain, filled in from reference TRBV7-9 and TRBJ2-5, reads DTGVSQNPRHKITKRGQNVTFRCDPISEHNRLYWYRQTLGQGPEFLTYFQNEAQLEKSRLLSDRFSAERPKGSFSTLEIQRTEQGDSAMYLCASSIRREREETQYFGPGTRLLVL.